This T cell receptor (beta chain) was captured by sequencing in a study of T cell responses to AZD1222 COVID-19 vaccine. General study points: A mostly white British donor set with more females was recruited, and clonal diversity was possibly underestimated. The CD4 TCRs associated with vaccination extended across spike and predominated at 160-218 and 743-854. Researchers took repertoire samples only after the peak T cell response had come.

On this clone: Its antigen is not identified.

TCRdb's copy holds only in-frame clones and misses some; the assay was immunoSEQ multiplex PCR. The table lists about 79,000 clones, 70% to 90% of them singletons, with 20% to 25% in the top ten. Trimming cost V 3 bases and J 1 base; bases outside gene matches: 7. The CDR3 spans 17 residues. The germline V gene encodes CDR1 SGHRS and CDR2 YFSETQ. Here the sequenced sample was peripheral blood, taken on day 0 of AZD1222 vaccination. The chain is built from TRBV5-1 and TRBJ2-1, with TRBD2 identical over 10 bases. The TCR comes from an adult in good health. The CDR3 nucleotides read TGCGCCAGCAGCTCCTCCCTGACTAGCGGGTCCTACAATGAGCAGTTCTTC. It encodes CASSSSLTSGSYNEQFF.